The 10 T cell receptor beta chains below were found in one sample sequenced in a study of beta chain features in type 1 diabetes. Study-level points and caveats: When Type 1 diabetes patients were examined, their TCRB CDR3s proved moderately but significantly shorter in all four CD4+ subsets.

Expressed TCRB transcripts got sequenced, as all isolated RNA was reverse transcribed. Method: immunoSEQ multiplex PCR; TCRdb's copy keeps in-frame clones and lacks some. The table shows some 360,000 clones, with roughly 9.8% occurring only once. For these TCRs, the target antigens are not known. The specimen was central memory CD4+ T cells from blood. All receptors come from a man aged 25 to 40 with type 1 diabetes.

V gene TRBV9 combines with J gene TRBJ2-7; perhaps D is TRBD1 or TRBD2 (5 bases each). Germline V CDR1 and CDR2: SGDLS, YYNGEE. V lost 3 bases, J lost 2 bases, and 12 bases lay in between. There are 14 residues in the CDR3. The CDR3 nucleotides are TGTGCCAGCAGCGGGGGACGGAATACCTACGAGCAGTACTTC. It encodes CASSGGRNTYEQYF.

This clone was counted at least ten times. CDR3 region: CASSLWTGRNQPQHF. In nucleotides, the CDR3 is TGTGCCAGCAGCTTATGGACAGGCCGCAATCAGCCCCAGCATTTT. The J gene is TRBJ1-5, the V gene TRBV7-2; the match to TRBD1 covers 7 bases. This CDR3 is built from 15 residues. Germline CDR1 reads SGHTA; CDR2 reads FQGNSA. The trim removed 2 bases at V and 2 bases at J, leaving 3 bases unmatched.

This clone was seen more than once but under ten times. The V call is TRBV7-2, the J call TRBJ1-1; no firm D call. Germline assignment: CDR1 SGHTA and CDR2 FQGNSA. The CDR3 loop spans 14 amino acids. The V gene lost 2 bases and the J gene lost 1 base, with 8 bases spanning the gap. The CDR3 reads CASSLRVGNTEAFF. CDR3 bases: TGTGCCAGCAGCTTACGTGTAGGGAACACTGAAGCTTTCTTT. Combining the CDR3 with reference TRBV7-2 and TRBJ1-1 gives the whole variable domain GAGVSQSPSNKVTEKGKDVELRCDPISGHTALYWYRQSLGQGLEFLIYFQGNSAPDKSGLPSDRFSAERTGGSVSTLTIQRTQQEDSAVYLCASSLRVGNTEAFFGQGTRLTVV.

This clone was recorded a few times. This chain links TRBV28 with TRBJ1-4, with D unclear. Germline CDR1 reads MDHEN; CDR2 reads SYDVKM. Trimming shortened V by 4 bases and J by 0 bases, and 9 bases separated the two germline ends. The CDR3 length is 15 residues. CDR3 coding DNA: TGTGCCAGCAGTTCCTACAGTGCAACTAATGAAAAACTGTTTTTT. Protein product: CASSSYSATNEKLFF.

CDR3 coding DNA: TGTGCCAGCAGCCTTTATCAGGGACAGACATACTCTGGAAACACCATATATTTT. Protein sequence: CASSLYQGQTYSGNTIYF. The chain combines TRBV4-2 with TRBJ1-3; TRBD1 aligns across 7 bases. The germline V gene encodes CDR1 LGHNA and CDR2 YNFKEQ. V lost 4 bases, J lost 0 bases, and 12 bases stayed unmatched. The CDR3 has 18 amino acids.

With respect to this clone: This may come from a read error, since a much larger clone is one base off. The V gene is TRBV11-2, the J gene TRBJ2-1; no clear D gene. From germline, CDR1 is SGHAT and CDR2 FQNNGV. Trimming stripped 4 bases from V and 0 bases from J, with 4 bases between. This CDR3 has 13 amino acids. The CDR3 region has the DNA TGTGCCAGCAGCTGGGGCTCCTACAATGAGCAGTTCTTC. Encoded protein: CASSWGSYNEQFF.

This clone has just a few counts. The chain recombines TRBV10-2 with TRBJ2-7; TRBD2 aligns across 7 bases. Germline CDR1 and CDR2: WSHSY and SAAADI. This CDR3 has 16 amino acids. V shed 4 bases, J shed 1 base, and the junction held 10 bases outside the gene matches. The CDR3 loop reads CASSGWGGAESYEQYF. For the CDR3, the DNA is TGCGCCAGCAGTGGGTGGGGAGGGGCTGAATCCTACGAGCAGTACTTC.

The table lists this clone with a few counts. The V call is TRBV27, the J call TRBJ2-4; D not certain. This CDR3 contains 15 residues. Germline CDR1 is MNHEY and CDR2 is SMNVEV (reference sequence). Trimming took off 6 bases at V and 7 bases at J, with 19 bases between the two ends. As DNA, the CDR3 is TGTGCCAGCAGCACTCTCCCTCCACCTCTTAACATTCAGTACTTC. Translated, it gives CASSTLPPPLNIQYF.

This clone occurred a few times. The DNA of the CDR3 is TGTGCCAGCAGGCACGGACAGGGTGGCACTGAAGCTTTCTTT. This encodes CASRHGQGGTEAFF. The rearrangement joins TRBV6-4 to TRBJ1-1, with 8 nucleotides matching TRBD1. V lost 6 bases to trimming and J lost 4 bases; unmatched junction nucleotides: 7. CDR3 length equals 14 residues. Germline V CDR1 and CDR2: MRHNA, SNTAGT.

This clone was seen only a few times. The rearrangement uses TRBV10-3 and TRBJ2-7, with D perhaps matching TRBD2 (7 bases). This CDR3 contains 13 residues. Per germline, CDR1 ENHRY and CDR2 SYGVKD. Trimming stripped 6 bases from V and 5 bases from J, with 14 bases between. In DNA, the CDR3 is TGTGCCATCAGGGGGGGGCTAGCCCACGAGCAGTACTTC. This sequence encodes CAIRGGLAHEQYF.